This T cell receptor beta chain comes out of a study of siplizumab effects on memory and regulatory T cells. V was cut by 5 bases and J by 3 bases, with 14 bases left in between. Germline CDR1 reads MNHEY; CDR2 reads SMNVEV (reference sequence). The CDR3 is 14 amino acids. Overall study results and limits: Naive T cells appeared more diverse than memory cells and seemed to be major alloresponse contributors.

The repertoire was sequenced with immunoSEQ multiplex PCR; TCRdb's copy has only in-frame clones and lacks some. The sample yields 85,000 to 130,000 clones, 94% seen once. With regard to this clone: Its target is unknown.

V and J are TRBV27 and TRBJ2-7, with D perhaps TRBD1 (5 bases). The clonotype was recovered from a human donor in good health. The sequenced material came from Tregs sorted from blood. CDR3 loop: CASSRYKGVYEQYF. The CDR3 nucleotides are TGTGCCAGCAGTCGCTACAAAGGGGTCTACGAGCAGTACTTC.